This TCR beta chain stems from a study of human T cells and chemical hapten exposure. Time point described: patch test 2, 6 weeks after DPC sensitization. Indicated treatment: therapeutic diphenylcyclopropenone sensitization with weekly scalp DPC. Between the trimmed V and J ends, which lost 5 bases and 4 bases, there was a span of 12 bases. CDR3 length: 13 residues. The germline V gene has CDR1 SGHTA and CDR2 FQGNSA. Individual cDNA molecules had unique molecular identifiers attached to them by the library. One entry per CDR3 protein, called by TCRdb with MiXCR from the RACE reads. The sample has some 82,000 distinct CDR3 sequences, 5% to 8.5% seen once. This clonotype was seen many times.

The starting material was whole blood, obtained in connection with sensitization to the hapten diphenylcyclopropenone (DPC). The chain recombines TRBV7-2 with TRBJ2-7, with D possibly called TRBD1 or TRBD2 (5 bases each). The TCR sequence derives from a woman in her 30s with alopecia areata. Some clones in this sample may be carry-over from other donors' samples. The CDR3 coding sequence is TGTGCCAGCAGCCGGGACGACGGTTACGAGCAGTACTTC. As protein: CASSRDDGYEQYF.